This T cell receptor beta chain was profiled in a study of blood T cell repertoires in COVID-19. Looking at the study overall: Donors in the United States, Italy and Spain gave samples during acute or convalescent COVID-19. The cDNA or gDNA used as material had been derived from T cells, B-cell-depleted T cells, or PBMCs.

The CDR3 sequence is 13 residues long. Germline-derived CDR1 and CDR2 are MDHEN and SYDVKM. V shed 3 bases, J shed 4 bases, and the junction held 0 bases outside the gene matches. Original data processing: Reference gene primer amplification gave nucleated cell count estimates. The repertoire was sequenced with immunoSEQ multiplex PCR; TCRdb's copy has only in-frame clones and lacks some. Clonal size and the V and J genes are those of that table, whereas D and trimming came from the DNA. The top ten hold roughly 21% of the sample, which has fewer than 250,000 clones, around 84% seen once. This clone was seen a few times.

The specimen sequenced was peripheral blood. The V call is TRBV28, the J call TRBJ2-3; 8 nucleotides match TRBD2. This receptor was taken from a man aged 25-45 years with active or convalescent COVID-19. For the CDR3, the DNA is TGTGCCAGCAGTTTGACTAGCGCAGATACGCAGTATTTT. Translation: CASSLTSADTQYF.